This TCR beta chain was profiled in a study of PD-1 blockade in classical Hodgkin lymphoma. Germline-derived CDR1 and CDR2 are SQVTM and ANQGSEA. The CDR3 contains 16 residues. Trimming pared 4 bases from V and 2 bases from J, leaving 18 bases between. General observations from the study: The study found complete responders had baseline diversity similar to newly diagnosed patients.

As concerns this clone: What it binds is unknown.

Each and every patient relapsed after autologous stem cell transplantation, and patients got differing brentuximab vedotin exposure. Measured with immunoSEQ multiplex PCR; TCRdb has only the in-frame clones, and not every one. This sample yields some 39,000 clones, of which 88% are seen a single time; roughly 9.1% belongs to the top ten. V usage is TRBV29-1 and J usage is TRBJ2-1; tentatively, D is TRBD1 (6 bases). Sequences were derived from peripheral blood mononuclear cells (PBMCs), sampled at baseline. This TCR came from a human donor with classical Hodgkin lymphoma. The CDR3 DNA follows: TGCAGCGTTGTGGGGGCAGGCGACCTACCCTACAATGAGCAGTTCTTC. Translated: CSVVGAGDLPYNEQFF.